Below are 32 T cell receptor beta chains sequenced from a single sample in a study of blood T cell repertoires in COVID-19 (dated by TCRdb to 2019 to 2021). Library method: the immunoSEQ multiplex PCR assay. In TCRdb, the immuneACCESS table is reduced to in-frame sequences with V and J assigned. These tables do not hold every clone; where another copy was compared, an unresolved V gene accounts for under half, and the others remain unexplained. Counted in this sample were about 330,000 clones; roughly 90% of them appeared once. The top ten clonotypes cover about 18% of the sample. Material: PBMCs or T cells enriched from blood (not recorded which). These receptors originate from a woman under 40 who had recovered from COVID-19.

This chain joins TRBV19 and TRBJ2-6, with D perhaps TRBD1 (6 bases). This CDR3 comprises 15 residues. Germline CDR1 is LNHDA and CDR2 is SQIVND (reference sequence). V was cut by 6 bases and J by 4 bases, with 13 bases left in between. The CDR3 coding sequence is TGTGCCAGTAGGCACACAGGGAAAGGGGCCAACGTCCTGACTTTC. It specifies CASRHTGKGANVLTF.

The chain's CDR3 is CASSKRTGGITEAFF. In nucleotides, the CDR3 is TGTGCCAGCAGCAAAAGGACAGGGGGCATCACTGAAGCTTTCTTT. The rearrangement uses TRBV28 and TRBJ1-1; 11 positions match TRBD1. Germline V gene lookup returns CDR1 MDHEN and CDR2 SYDVKM. Losses at the gene ends were 6 bases for V and 4 bases for J; bases not matched to a gene: 7. This CDR3 comprises 15 residues.

The V and J genes are TRBV27 and TRBJ1-2; possible D gene TRBD1, 5 bases. Germline-derived CDR1 and CDR2 are MNHEY and SMNVEV (reference sequence). V lost 5 bases and J 4 bases, leaving 26 bases between the germline ends. The CDR3 spans 18 residues. The CDR3 nucleotides are TGTGCCAGCAGTCACTCTTCCAGACAGCCTAATTTAGCCTATGGCTACACCTTC. Protein product: CASSHSSRQPNLAYGYTF.

The chain uses TRBV10-3 and TRBJ1-1; D might be TRBD1 (6 bases). V was cut by 10 bases and J by 0 bases, with 12 bases left in between. The CDR3 contains 13 residues. Germline loops: CDR1 ENHRY, CDR2 SYGVKD. The CDR3 spells CATRRDMNTEAFF. Written as DNA, the CDR3 is TGTGCCACCCGAAGGGACATGAACACTGAAGCTTTCTTT.

The gene calls are TRBV3-1 (or the pseudogene TRBV3-2) and TRBJ2-1, with D uncertain. The V and J ends lost 8 bases and 4 bases respectively, with 12 bases between them. In germline, CDR1 is LGHDT, CDR2 YNNKEL (reference sequence). This CDR3 has 13 residues. CDR3 sequence reads: CASEKSRYNEQFF. The CDR3 coding sequence is TGTGCCAGCGAGAAGTCCAGGTACAATGAGCAGTTCTTC.

The rearrangement uses TRBV19 and TRBJ1-5, with a possible D match to TRBD1 (5 bases). Trimming removed 1 base from V and 4 bases from J, with 8 bases in between. Germline V gives CDR1 LNHDA, CDR2 SQIVND (reference sequence). CDR3 length: 14 amino acids. As DNA, the CDR3 is TGTGCCAGTAGTATAGGACAGACAAATCAGCCCCAGCATTTT. Amino acid sequence: CASSIGQTNQPQHF.

This chain uses TRBV28 with TRBJ1-2, with 8 nucleotides matching TRBD1. J gave up 8 bases and V 2 bases, and 4 bases lay outside the gene matches. The CDR3 extends over 13 amino acids. Germline CDR1 and CDR2: MDHEN and SYDVKM. CDR3 in amino acids: CASSLMDRVGYTF. The DNA for the CDR3 is TGTGCCAGCAGTTTAATGGACAGGGTGGGCTACACCTTC.

Comments on this clone: Sequence at one end of the junction differs from germline and may be a read error. The V and J genes are TRBV15 and TRBJ1-4, with TRBD1 identical over 11 bases. The CDR3 length is 14 residues. Germline CDR1 reads LNHNV; CDR2 reads YYDKDF (reference sequence). CDR3 in DNA: TGTGCTACCAGCAGGACAGGGGGCGATGAAAAACTGTTTTTT. This gives the protein CATSRTGGDEKLFF.

This clone occurred a few times. CDR3 region: CASSGMNTEAFF. The DNA for the CDR3 is TGTGCCAGCAGCGGCATGAACACTGAAGCTTTCTTT. The rearrangement joins TRBV6-2 or TRBV6-3 to TRBJ1-1; D is ambiguous. Trimming took off 6 bases at V and 0 bases at J, with 5 bases between the two ends. Germline assignment: CDR1 MNHEY and CDR2 SVGEGT. This CDR3 is built from 12 residues.

The chain employs TRBV30 and TRBJ1-2; tentative D call: TRBD1 (5 bases). Trimming shortened V by 2 bases and J by 3 bases, and 10 bases separated the two germline ends. Per the germline V gene, CDR1 is GTSNPN and CDR2 is SVGIG (reference sequence). This CDR3 is 13 amino acids long. In DNA, the CDR3 is TGTGCCTGGAGTCCTCAGGGCTACTATGGCTACACCTTC. Translating it yields CAWSPQGYYGYTF. Full variable domain (rest looked up from reference TRBV30 and TRBJ1-2): SQTIHQWPATLVQPVGSPLSLECTVEGTSNPNLYWYRQAAGRGLQLLFYSVGIGQISSEVPQNLSASRPQDRQFILSSKKLLLSDSGFYLCAWSPQGYYGYTFGSGTRLTVV.

The chain combines TRBV9 with TRBJ1-4; maybe TRBD1 (5 bases). Germline loops: CDR1 SGDLS, CDR2 YYNGEE. V lost 0 bases and J lost 0, with 6 bases in between. This CDR3 contains 15 residues. The CDR3 loop is CASSVGTSTNEKLFF. The DNA of the CDR3 is TGTGCCAGCAGCGTAGGGACATCAACTAATGAAAAACTGTTTTTT.

The rearrangement links TRBV20-1 to TRBJ2-1; 8 positions match TRBD1. The germline V gene encodes CDR1 DFQATT and CDR2 SNEGSKA (reference sequence). This CDR3 is 15 amino acids long. Unmatched junction bases numbered 6, after V lost 3 bases and J lost 2 bases. The CDR3 sequence: CSASDDRGPYNEQFF. The CDR3 bases are TGCAGTGCTAGTGACGACAGGGGACCCTACAATGAGCAGTTCTTC.

This rearrangement joins TRBV5-4 to TRBJ2-3; no clear D. The germline V gene has CDR1 SGHNT and CDR2 YYREEE (reference sequence). The CDR3 is made up of 12 amino acids. V was clipped by 4 bases and J by 2 bases, with 5 bases between them. This CDR3 reads CASSALTDTQYF. The CDR3 DNA follows: TGTGCCAGCAGCGCACTCACAGATACGCAGTATTTT. Full variable domain (remainder filled in from reference TRBV5-4 and TRBJ2-3): ETGVTQSPTHLIKTRGQQVTLRCSSQSGHNTVSWYQQALGQGPQFIFQYYREEENGRGNFPPRFSGLQFPNYSSELNVNALELDDSALYLCASSALTDTQYFGPGTRLTVL.

This rearrangement joins TRBV11-2 to TRBJ1-6, with TRBD1 identical over 7 bases. Germline assignment: CDR1 SGHAT and CDR2 FQNNGV. V dropped 6 bases and J dropped 7; count of bases not matched to a gene: 12. The CDR3 has 16 residues. In nucleotides, the CDR3 is TGTGCCAGCAGTCAGAACGGACAGGTCGGGAATTCACCCCTCCACTTT. This translates into CASSQNGQVGNSPLHF. Supplemented by reference TRBV11-2 and TRBJ1-6, the full variable domain reads EAGVAQSPRYKIIEKRQSVAFWCNPISGHATLYWYQQILGQGPKLLIQFQNNGVVDDSQLPKDRFSAERLKGVDSTLKIQPAKLEDSAVYLCASSQNGQVGNSPLHFGNGTRLTVT.

The V gene is TRBV15, the J gene TRBJ2-2, with a tentative D call TRBD2 (6 bases). Trimming took 1 base from V and 5 from J, leaving 14 bases between them. Looked up from germline, CDR1 is LNHNV and CDR2 is YYDKDF (reference sequence). This CDR3 contains 16 residues. CDR3 coding DNA: TGTGCCACCAGCAGAGTATTGGGAGCGGGTACCGGGGAGCTGTTTTTT. Its translation is CATSRVLGAGTGELFF.

This sequence joins TRBV5-4 and TRBJ2-7; 14 nucleotides agree with TRBD2. J gave up 4 bases and V 4 bases, and 4 bases lay outside the gene matches. Germline V gives CDR1 SGHNT, CDR2 YYREEE (reference sequence). The CDR3 length is 15 residues. The CDR3: CASSRGLAGVYEQYF. CDR3 coding DNA: TGTGCCAGCAGCCGGGGACTAGCGGGAGTGTACGAGCAGTACTTC.

The rearrangement joins TRBV19 to TRBJ1-5, with D perhaps TRBD1 (5 bases). Germline loops: CDR1 LNHDA, CDR2 SQIVND (reference sequence). Trimming took 5 bases from V and 6 from J, leaving 23 bases between them. This CDR3 contains 17 residues. This CDR3 is CASSSVGGVASGQPQHF. DNA of the CDR3: TGTGCCAGTAGTTCAGTGGGGGGGGTAGCGTCGGGTCAGCCCCAGCATTTT. The variable domain in full, completed from reference TRBV19 and TRBJ1-5, reads DGGITQSPKYLFRKEGQNVTLSCEQNLNHDAMYWYRQDPGQGLRLIYYSQIVNDFQKGDIAEGYSVSREKKESFPLTVTSAQKNPTAFYLCASSSVGGVASGQPQHFGDGTRLSIL.

This clone occurred once. The gene calls are TRBV21-1 and TRBJ2-2; the table's D call, TRBD2, was not checked against the DNA. TRBV21-1 is labeled a pseudogene. The CDR3 is made up of 17 amino acids. The DNA for the CDR3 is TGTGCCAGCAGCCCCCTCGGGTGGATATCGAACACCGGGGAGCTGTTTTTT. Translation: CASSPLGWISNTGELFF.

The chain uses TRBV9 and TRBJ2-3; no reliable D call. The CDR3 is 16 residues long. In germline, CDR1 is SGDLS, CDR2 YYNGEE. Trimming removed 0 bases at V and 3 bases at J, with 14 bases between. CDR3 DNA sequence: TGTGCCAGCAGCGTAGATCCTAGTATCCGGACAGATACGCAGTATTTT. This translates into CASSVDPSIRTDTQYF.

This clone was observed once. The chain employs TRBV18 and TRBJ2-4; TRBD1 matches at 7 bases. The germline gives CDR1 KGHSH, CDR2 LQKENI. This CDR3 region has 17 residues. The V and J ends lost 5 bases and 0 bases, in that order; junction bases with no gene match: 10. The CDR3: CASSMNRDSVAKNIQYF. CDR3 coding DNA: TGTGCCAGCTCAATGAACCGGGACAGTGTAGCCAAAAACATTCAGTACTTC.

The V and J genes are TRBV4-1 and TRBJ1-2; D ambiguous. The CDR3 has 14 residues. Trimming removed 0 bases at V and 7 bases at J, with 12 bases between. Germline CDR1 is MGHRA and CDR2 is YSYEKL. CDR3 region: CASSQDRGNAGYTF. In DNA form, the CDR3 reads TGCGCCAGCAGCCAAGACCGGGGTAATGCTGGCTACACCTTC.

The rearrangement uses TRBV28 and TRBJ2-7; D is possibly TRBD1 (6 bases). The CDR3 contains 13 residues. CDR1 and CDR2 from the germline V gene are MDHEN and SYDVKM. V was clipped by 7 bases and J by 3 bases, with 13 bases between them. The CDR3 DNA reads as TGTGCCAGCACGGGCGAAGGGGGCTACGAGCAGTACTTC. It encodes CASTGEGGYEQYF.

The CDR3 loop is CASSSPVKAGLNSNQPQHF. The CDR3 nucleotides read TGTGCCAGCAGTTCCCCCGTTAAGGCAGGGTTGAATAGCAATCAGCCCCAGCATTTT. The chain employs TRBV28 and TRBJ1-5, with D possibly TRBD1 on 5 matching bases. V lost 4 bases and J 0 bases, leaving 22 bases between the germline ends. This CDR3 spans 19 amino acids. CDR1 and CDR2 (germline): MDHEN, SYDVKM.

The rearrangement joins TRBV19 to TRBJ1-2; a weak D match, TRBD1 (5 bases). From germline, CDR1 is LNHDA and CDR2 SQIVND (reference sequence). CDR3 length: 15 amino acids. Deletions cut 4 bases from V and 7 bases from J, with 19 bases between. CDR3 in amino acids: CASSTRAAGSTGYTF. In DNA, the CDR3 is TGTGCCAGTAGTACTAGAGCAGCAGGGTCGACTGGCTACACCTTC.

This clone was detected once. The J gene is TRBJ2-2, the V gene TRBV19, with D uncertain. V lost 6 bases to trimming and J lost 1 base, with 12 bases between them. CDR3 size: 15 residues. Germline assignment: CDR1 LNHDA and CDR2 SQIVND (reference sequence). The chain's CDR3 is CASSRSRVNTGELFF. In DNA, the CDR3 is TGTGCCAGTAGCCGATCTCGGGTGAACACCGGGGAGCTGTTTTTT.

The gene calls are TRBV19 and TRBJ2-1; 15 nucleotides align to TRBD2. V lost 8 bases, J lost 9 bases, and 14 bases stayed unmatched. CDR1 and CDR2 from the germline V gene are LNHDA and SQIVND (reference sequence). The CDR3 is made up of 17 amino acids. The CDR3 reads CASATGLAGGSRGEQFF. DNA for the CDR3: TGTGCCAGTGCCACCGGACTAGCGGGAGGGTCTCGGGGTGAGCAGTTCTTC.

This chain uses TRBV7-2 with TRBJ1-1; D is uncertain. With 4 bases removed from V and 2 bases from J, the gap between germline ends came to 8 bases. This CDR3 region has 13 residues. Germline V gives CDR1 SGHTA, CDR2 FQGNSA. The chain's CDR3 is CASSSHLNTEAFF. As DNA, the CDR3 is TGTGCCAGCAGCTCACACCTCAACACTGAAGCTTTCTTT. Together with reference TRBV7-2 and TRBJ1-1, the CDR3 gives the full variable domain: GAGVSQSPSNKVTEKGKDVELRCDPISGHTALYWYRQSLGQGLEFLIYFQGNSAPDKSGLPSDRFSAERTGGSVSTLTIQRTQQEDSAVYLCASSSHLNTEAFFGQGTRLTVV.

The V gene is TRBV5-4, the J gene TRBJ1-4, with D perhaps TRBD1 (5 bases). The CDR3 is made up of 16 amino acids. Looked up from germline, CDR1 is SGHNT and CDR2 is YYREEE (reference sequence). V dropped 4 bases and J dropped 5 bases, with 18 bases sitting between them. The CDR3, as DNA: TGTGCCAGCAGCCCCCAAGGCGGGGGGTTAAATGAAAAACTGTTTTTT. Translation: CASSPQGGGLNEKLFF.

The CDR3 here is CASSLEERGAHNEQFF. CDR3 nucleotide sequence: TGTGCCAGCAGCTTAGAGGAGCGGGGGGCCCACAATGAGCAGTTCTTC. This chain uses TRBV11-1 with TRBJ2-1; the match to TRBD2 covers 9 bases. The length of the CDR3 is 16 residues. Losses at the gene ends were 1 base for V and 5 bases for J; bases not matched to a gene: 6. Germline V gene data show CDR1 as SGHAT and CDR2 as FQDESV (reference sequence).

The genes are TRBV5-8 and TRBJ1-5, with unresolved D. Germline V gene sequence: CDR1 SGHTS, CDR2 YDEGEE. The CDR3 is 15 residues long. The germline V and J ends were trimmed by 0 bases and 3 bases, with 10 bases remaining between them. The CDR3 reads CASSLGNSVNQPQHF. CDR3 DNA sequence: TGTGCCAGCAGCTTGGGTAATTCCGTCAATCAGCCCCAGCATTTT.

The chain carries TRBV28 and TRBJ1-5; D perhaps matches TRBD1 (5 bases). From germline, CDR1 is MDHEN and CDR2 SYDVKM. The CDR3 spans 16 residues. Trimming pared 7 bases from V and 6 bases from J, leaving 22 bases between. The CDR3 here is CASNGVDTRLSQPQHF. The CDR3 nucleotides are TGTGCCAGCAATGGAGTGGACACCCGGCTCAGTCAGCCCCAGCATTTT.

The chain uses TRBV5-1 and TRBJ2-1; 10 bases are shared with TRBD1. The V gene's germline CDR1 is SGHRS and CDR2 YFSETQ. After removal of 4 bases from V and 6 bases from J, the junction contained 10 bases not matched to a gene. The CDR3 sequence is 16 residues long. In DNA, the CDR3 is TGCGCCAGCAGCGTTTCCGGGACAGGGGTTCTCAATGAGCAGTTCTTC. Translating it yields CASSVSGTGVLNEQFF.